These T cell receptor beta chains were read from a single sample in a study of blood T cell repertoires in COVID-19. Clones were read by immunoSEQ multiplex PCR, and TCRdb kept only the in-frame ones, dropping some. The sample carries over 65,000 clones, around 82% recorded once. The material sequenced was peripheral blood. The receptors were gathered from a man older than 75 with active COVID-19. Each CDR3 is given without its conserved first and last residue.

TRBJ1-2 | TRBV6-6 | ASSSDRSNYGYT
TRBJ2-2 | TRBV7-6 | ASSAVVRGGTGELF
TRBJ1-5 | TRBV11-1 | ASSLAPGDQPQH
TRBJ2-2 | TRBV9 | ASSPDSSNTGELF
TRBJ1-2 | TRBV7-2 | ASSLNPAGYGYT
TRBJ1-2 | TRBV2 | ASTGGQPPYGYT
TRBJ1-1 | TRBV27 | ASSVAGNTEAF
TRBJ2-1 | TRBV10-3 | AIRSTGGPGNEQF
TRBJ1-1 | TRBV5-4 | ASRGRESTEAF
TRBJ2-1 | TRBV6-4 | ASSDRGGSFYNEQF
TRBJ1-1 | TRBV18 | ASSPSQGLNTEAF
TRBJ1-4 | TRBV18 | ASSPVGGNEKLF
TRBJ2-7 | TRBV18 | ASSPAPRRDPY
TRBJ2-1 | TRBV2 | ASREGPFNEQF
TRBJ2-3 | TRBV7-9 | ASSWGQGTDTQY
TRBJ2-7 | TRBV19 | ASSTWQGLNHEQY
TRBJ1-6 | TRBV3-1/TRBV3-2 | ASSDGQGVQSYNSPLH
TRBJ1-2 | TRBV5-1 | ASSRGQGDYGYT
TRBJ2-7 | TRBV28 | ASSLLASYEQY
TRBJ1-2 | TRBV9 | ASSVAPRQGSNYGYT
TRBJ2-7 | TRBV9 | ASSATSNWGTSSGNEQY
TRBJ2-3 | TRBV7-2 | ASRRDPAADTQY
TRBJ1-6 | TRBV18 | ASSTSSGQGVDSPLH
TRBJ1-6 | TRBV30 | AWGTGTVGNSPLH
TRBJ2-1 | TRBV5-4 | ASSSSAGTGGPSSYNEQF